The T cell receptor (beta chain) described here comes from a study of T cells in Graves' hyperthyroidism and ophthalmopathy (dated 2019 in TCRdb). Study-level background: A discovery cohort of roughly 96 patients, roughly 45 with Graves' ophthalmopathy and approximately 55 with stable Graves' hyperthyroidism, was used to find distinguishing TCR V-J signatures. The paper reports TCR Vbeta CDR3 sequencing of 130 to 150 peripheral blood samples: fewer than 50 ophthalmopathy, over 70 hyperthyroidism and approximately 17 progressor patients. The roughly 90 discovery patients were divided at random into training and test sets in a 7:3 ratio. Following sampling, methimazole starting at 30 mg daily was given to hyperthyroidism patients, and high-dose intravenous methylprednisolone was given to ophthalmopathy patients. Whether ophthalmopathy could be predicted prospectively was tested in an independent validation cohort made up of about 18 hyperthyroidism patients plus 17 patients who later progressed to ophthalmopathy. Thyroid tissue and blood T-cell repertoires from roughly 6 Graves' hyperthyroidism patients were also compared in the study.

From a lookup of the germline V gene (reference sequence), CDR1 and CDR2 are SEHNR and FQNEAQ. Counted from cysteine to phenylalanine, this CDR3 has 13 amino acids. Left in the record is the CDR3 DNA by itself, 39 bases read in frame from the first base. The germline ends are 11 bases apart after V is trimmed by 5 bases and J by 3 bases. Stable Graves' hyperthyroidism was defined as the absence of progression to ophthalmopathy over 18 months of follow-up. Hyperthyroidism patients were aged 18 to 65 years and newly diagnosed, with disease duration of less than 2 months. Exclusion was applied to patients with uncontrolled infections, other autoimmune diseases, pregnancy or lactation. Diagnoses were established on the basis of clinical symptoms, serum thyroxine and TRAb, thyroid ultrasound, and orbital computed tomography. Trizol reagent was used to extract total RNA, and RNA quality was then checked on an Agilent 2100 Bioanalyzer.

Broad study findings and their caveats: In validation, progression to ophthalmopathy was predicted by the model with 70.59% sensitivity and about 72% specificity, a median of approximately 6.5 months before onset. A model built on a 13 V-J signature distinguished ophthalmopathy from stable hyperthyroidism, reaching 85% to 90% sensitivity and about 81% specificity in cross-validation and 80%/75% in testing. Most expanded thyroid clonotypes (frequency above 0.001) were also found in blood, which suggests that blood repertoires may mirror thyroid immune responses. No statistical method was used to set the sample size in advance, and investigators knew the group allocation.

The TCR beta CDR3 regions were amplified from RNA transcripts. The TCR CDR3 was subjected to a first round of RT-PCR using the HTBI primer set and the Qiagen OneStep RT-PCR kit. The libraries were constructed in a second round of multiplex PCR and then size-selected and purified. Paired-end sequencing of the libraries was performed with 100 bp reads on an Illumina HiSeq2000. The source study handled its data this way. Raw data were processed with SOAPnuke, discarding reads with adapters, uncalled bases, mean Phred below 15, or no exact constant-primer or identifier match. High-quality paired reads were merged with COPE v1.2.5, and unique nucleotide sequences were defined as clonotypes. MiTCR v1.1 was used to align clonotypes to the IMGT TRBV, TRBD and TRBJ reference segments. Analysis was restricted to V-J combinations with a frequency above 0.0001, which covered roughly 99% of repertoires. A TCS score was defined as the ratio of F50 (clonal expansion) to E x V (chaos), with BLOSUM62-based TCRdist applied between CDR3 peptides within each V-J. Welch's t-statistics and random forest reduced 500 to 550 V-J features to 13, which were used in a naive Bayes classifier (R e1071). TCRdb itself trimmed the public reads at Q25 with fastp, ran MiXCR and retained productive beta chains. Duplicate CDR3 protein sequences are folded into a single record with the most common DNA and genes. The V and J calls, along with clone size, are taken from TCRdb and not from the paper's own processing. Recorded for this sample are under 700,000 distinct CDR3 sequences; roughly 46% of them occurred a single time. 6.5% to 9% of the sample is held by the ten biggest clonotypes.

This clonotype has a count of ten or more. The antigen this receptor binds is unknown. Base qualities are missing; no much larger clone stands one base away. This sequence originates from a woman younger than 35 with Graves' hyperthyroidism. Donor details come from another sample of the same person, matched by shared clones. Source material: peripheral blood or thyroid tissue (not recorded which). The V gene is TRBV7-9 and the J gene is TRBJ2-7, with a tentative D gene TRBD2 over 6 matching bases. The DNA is TGTGCCAGCAGCGATGGGACTCTCTACGAGCAGTACTTC. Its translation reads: CASSDGTLYEQYF.